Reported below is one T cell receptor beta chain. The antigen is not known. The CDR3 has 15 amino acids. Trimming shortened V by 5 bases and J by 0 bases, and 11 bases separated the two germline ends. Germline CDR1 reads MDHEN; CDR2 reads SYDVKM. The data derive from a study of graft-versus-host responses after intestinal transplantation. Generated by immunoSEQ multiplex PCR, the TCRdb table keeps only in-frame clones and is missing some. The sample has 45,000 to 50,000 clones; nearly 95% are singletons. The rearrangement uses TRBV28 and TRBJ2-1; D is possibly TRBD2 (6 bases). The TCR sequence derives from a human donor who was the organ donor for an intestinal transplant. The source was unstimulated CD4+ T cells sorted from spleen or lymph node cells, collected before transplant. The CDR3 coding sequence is TGTGCCAGCAGTGAGACTAGTCTCTCCTACAATGAGCAGTTCTTC. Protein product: CASSETSLSYNEQFF.